The source of this T cell receptor beta chain is a study of cytomegalovirus exposure and HLA in healthy donors. The PCR ran on 60 Vbeta and 13 Jbeta primers. Some clones are missing from TCRdb's copy, which holds only in-frame ones; the method was immunoSEQ multiplex PCR. The sample includes 55,000 or so clones, approximately 82% seen only once; the top ten take approximately 2.9%. Worth noting for this clone: Germline is not matched at one junction end, which may reflect a read error.

The CDR3 has 15 amino acids. Germline V gene lookup returns CDR1 MNHNS and CDR2 SASEGT. What was sequenced was PBMCs. This rearrangement joins TRBV6-1 to TRBJ1-2; 11 bases match TRBD1. The source of this sequence is a man aged 50 to 59 in good health and CMV-seronegative. CDR3 loop: CASSEGGTGGSIPPF. CDR3 DNA: TGTGCCAGCAGTGAAGGCGGGACAGGGGGTTCTATTCCTCCATTC.